One sample yielded the 9 T cell receptor beta chains listed below, sequenced in a study of human T cells and chemical hapten exposure. Time point in this sample: patch test 1, 2 weeks after DPC sensitization. Treatment denoted: therapeutic diphenylcyclopropenone sensitization with weekly scalp DPC. TCRdb passed the RACE reads through MiXCR, listing each CDR3 protein once. This sample yields roughly 200,000 distinct CDR3 sequences, of which around 22% are seen a single time; approximately 6.4% belongs to the top ten. This sample comprised whole blood, obtained in connection with sensitization to the hapten diphenylcyclopropenone (DPC). All receptors derive from a woman aged 45-60 years with alopecia areata. Some clones in this sample may be carry-over from other donors' samples.

This chain joins TRBV7-6 and TRBJ2-2, with D possibly TRBD1 on 5 matching bases. CDR1 is SGHVS, CDR2 FNYEAQ, per germline. The CDR3 totals 14 residues. V was pared by 5 bases and J by 6 bases, with 13 bases between. This CDR3 reads CASSPGSSPGELFF. The DNA for the CDR3 is TGTGCCAGCAGCCCAGGGTCCTCCCCCGGGGAGCTGTTTTTT.

This chain links TRBV3-1 with TRBJ2-1; 7 bases map to TRBD1. CDR3 length equals 13 residues. J lost 9 bases, V lost 2 bases, and 4 bases had no gene match. Germline V gene sequence: CDR1 LGHDT, CDR2 YNNKEL (reference sequence). The CDR3 region has the DNA TGTGCCAGCAGCCAAAGCAGGGGGAGTGAGCAGTTCTTC. Translated, it gives CASSQSRGSEQFF.

The chain has TRBV29-1 and TRBJ1-5; 7 positions agree with TRBD1. The V segment lost 7 bases and the J segment 6 bases; nucleotides outside the gene matches: 9. Germline-derived CDR1 and CDR2 are SQVTM and ANQGSEA. The CDR3 loop spans 13 amino acids. The CDR3 protein is CSARTGVGQPQHF. The CDR3 region has the DNA TGCAGCGCCAGAACAGGGGTTGGTCAGCCCCAGCATTTT.

This clonotype showed up just a few times. The V gene is TRBV29-1, the J gene TRBJ2-5, with unresolved D. Germline assignment: CDR1 SQVTM and CDR2 ANQGSEA. V was cut by 7 bases and J by 2 bases, with 14 bases left in between. This CDR3 contains 13 residues. The CDR3 region is CSAPTGSQETQYF. The CDR3 nucleotides read TGCAGCGCTCCGACCGGGTCTCAAGAGACCCAGTACTTC.

The rearrangement uses TRBV14 and TRBJ2-7; no clear D gene. The germline V and J ends were trimmed by 0 bases and 3 bases, with 9 bases remaining between them. The CDR3 totals 14 residues. The germline V gene has CDR1 SGHDN and CDR2 FVKESK. In DNA form, the CDR3 reads TGTGCCAGCAGCCAAGATATTCTCGGCTACGAGCAGTACTTC. Translation: CASSQDILGYEQYF.

In this sample, this clonotype turned up a few times. The rearrangement joins TRBV5-5 to TRBJ2-7; 14 positions match TRBD2. The trim removed 9 bases at V and 7 bases at J, leaving 6 bases unmatched. The germline gives CDR1 SGHKS, CDR2 YYEKEE (reference sequence). CDR3 length: 13 residues. Here the CDR3 DNA reads TGTGCCACCTCGGGACTAGCGGGAGTTGAGCAGTACTTC. Protein sequence: CATSGLAGVEQYF.

The CDR3 protein is CASSVGWAFF. DNA of the CDR3: TGTGCCAGCAGTGTGGGGTGGGCTTTCTTT. The chain links TRBV2 to TRBJ1-1; no reliable D call. Germline V gene lookup returns CDR1 SNHLY and CDR2 FYNNEI. The CDR3 is 10 amino acids. Deletions cut 4 bases from V and 11 bases from J, with 8 bases between.

The rearrangement links TRBV11-2 to TRBJ2-4; D uncertain. Trimming shortened V by 5 bases and J by 10 bases, and 15 bases separated the two germline ends. Germline V gene lookup returns CDR1 SGHAT and CDR2 FQNNGV. The CDR3 has 13 amino acids. CDR3 in DNA: TGTGCCAGCAGCCCCTCCGGCCCATATATTCAGTACTTC. It is translated as CASSPSGPYIQYF.

The rearrangement joins TRBV29-1 to TRBJ1-2; 12 bases line up with TRBD1. From germline, CDR1 is SQVTM and CDR2 ANQGSEA. The V segment lost 6 bases and the J segment 6 bases; nucleotides outside the gene matches: 8. This CDR3 spans 14 amino acids. The CDR3, as DNA: TGCAGCGTAAACCGGGACAGGGGGCTTCATGGCTACACCTTC. Protein sequence: CSVNRDRGLHGYTF.